The 16 T cell receptor beta chains presented below share a single source sample, sequenced in a study of early T cells in non-severe SARS-CoV-2 infection (dated by TCRdb to about 2021). Library preparation used 5' RACE. Sequencing instrument: NextSeq 500. TCRdb applied fastp at Q25 and MiXCR to the public reads, then kept only in-frame beta chains. Each record represents a unique CDR3 protein, reported with the most common genes and DNA among its rows. The sample table lists roughly 26,000 distinct CDR3 sequences, about 5.1% of them with a count of one. The biggest ten clones account for approximately 3.8% of the sample. The sequencing input was whole blood. The source of these receptors is an adult who was a healthcare worker with PCR-confirmed SARS-CoV-2 infection or an uninfected control (not recorded which).

This clonotype showed up many times. This chain joins TRBV5-5 and TRBJ2-5, with D hard to call. Per germline, CDR1 SGHKS and CDR2 YYEKEE (reference sequence). Trimming took off 2 bases at V and 5 bases at J, with 7 bases between the two ends. The CDR3 runs to 12 residues. The CDR3 region has the DNA TGTGCCAGCAGCTTAAGGGTTGAGACCCAGTACTTC. This codes for CASSLRVETQYF.

The chain is built from TRBV12-3 or TRBV12-4 and TRBJ2-3; 11 bases match TRBD2. The CDR3 loop spans 16 amino acids. V trimming: 5 bases; J trimming: 2 bases; junction bases outside the gene matches: 6. The CDR3 reads CASSPGTSGNTDTQYF. DNA for the CDR3: TGTGCCAGCAGTCCGGGGACTAGCGGCAACACAGATACGCAGTATTTT.

Points on this clonotype: A read error may produce the germline difference seen at one junction end. The V gene is TRBV27, the J gene TRBJ2-1, with D possibly being TRBD2 (6 bases). CDR3 length: 16 residues. Germline assignment: CDR1 MNHEY and CDR2 SMNVEV (reference sequence). This CDR3 is CASSFSTAGTYHEQFF. DNA for the CDR3: TGTGCCAGCAGTTTCTCCACAGCGGGTACCTACCATGAGCAGTTCTTC.

This clonotype was counted at least ten times. The chain combines TRBV4-1 with TRBJ1-2; unclear D gene. The CDR3 contains 14 residues. Trimming took 4 bases from V and 8 from J, leaving 17 bases between them. CDR1 and CDR2 (germline): MGHRA, YSYEKL. CDR3 amino acids: CASSPWPRMGGYTF. The CDR3, as DNA: TGCGCCAGCAGCCCCTGGCCTAGGATGGGGGGCTACACCTTC.

The V call is TRBV5-1, the J call TRBJ2-7; D is perhaps TRBD1 (5 bases). The CDR3 totals 13 residues. Germline CDR1 reads SGHRS; CDR2 reads YFSETQ. Between the trimmed V and J ends, which lost 0 bases and 3 bases, there was a span of 7 bases. The DNA of the CDR3 is TGCGCCAGCAGCTTGGGACAGAGCTACGAGCAGTACTTC. Protein sequence: CASSLGQSYEQYF.

In this sample, this clonotype turned up many times. The chain combines TRBV11-2 with TRBJ2-7; a weak D match, TRBD2 (6 bases). The CDR3 covers 14 residues. V dropped 8 bases and J dropped 0 bases, with 14 bases sitting between them. CDR1 and CDR2 from the germline V gene are SGHAT and FQNNGV. The CDR3 reads CASVSRGSSYEQYF. DNA for the CDR3: TGTGCCAGCGTCTCCCGGGGGAGCTCCTACGAGCAGTACTTC.

This clonotype is labeled as medium-sized. V and J are TRBV5-1 and TRBJ2-5; TRBD2 matches at 11 bases. The junction had 7 bases not matched to a gene; V was cut back by 4 bases and J by 5 bases. There are 15 residues in the CDR3. Germline CDR1 is SGHRS and CDR2 is YFSETQ. The CDR3 here is CASSGGLAASETQYF. The CDR3 region has the DNA TGCGCCAGCAGCGGGGGACTAGCGGCGTCGGAGACCCAGTACTTC.

This clonotype was seen a few times. The V call is TRBV6-2 or TRBV6-3, the J call TRBJ2-7; D not resolved. This CDR3 is built from 13 residues. Germline V gene sequence: CDR1 MNHEY, CDR2 SVGEGT. V was pared by 6 bases and J by 0 bases, with 9 bases between. The CDR3 DNA reads as TGTGCCAGCAGCGACGGTAACTCCTACGAGCAGTACTTC. Protein: CASSDGNSYEQYF.

This clonotype was observed at least ten times. The chain is built from TRBV6-1 and TRBJ2-7, with 10 positions matching TRBD2. The CDR3 runs 13 residues. CDR1 is MNHNS, CDR2 SASEGT, per germline. V shed 4 bases and J 4 bases; nucleotides not matched to a gene: 1. CDR3 nucleotides: TGTGCCAGCAGTGCTAGCGGGGGATACGAGCAGTACTTC. Its translation is CASSASGGYEQYF.

This clonotype was observed a single time. This chain joins TRBV4-2 and TRBJ2-4; TRBD1 aligns across 9 bases. CDR1 is LGHNA, CDR2 YNFKEQ, per germline. J gave up 8 bases and V 4 bases, and 6 bases lay outside the gene matches. This CDR3 region has 14 residues. CDR3 coding DNA: TGTGCCAGCAGCCCCGGGACAGGGAGCGACATTCAGTACTTC. It translates to CASSPGTGSDIQYF.

This clonotype was seen repeatedly, ten times or more. The chain recombines TRBV27 with TRBJ1-1; D perhaps matches TRBD1 (6 bases). This CDR3 spans 14 amino acids. Trimming cost V 5 bases and J 0 bases, with 10 bases left between them. Germline CDR1 MNHEY, CDR2 SMNVEV (reference sequence). CDR3 sequence: CASSIQGVNTEAFF. CDR3 nucleotides: TGTGCCAGCAGTATACAGGGAGTGAACACTGAAGCTTTCTTT.

This clonotype was recorded at least ten times. V usage is TRBV20-1 and J usage is TRBJ2-1; TRBD2 aligns across 10 bases. The trim removed 6 bases at V and 4 bases at J, leaving 12 bases unmatched. Germline assignment: CDR1 DFQATT and CDR2 SNEGSKA (reference sequence). The CDR3 covers 16 residues. Here the CDR3 reads CSAARVAGGRYNEQFF. Here the CDR3 DNA reads TGCAGTGCCGCCCGGGTAGCGGGGGGCCGTTACAATGAGCAGTTCTTC.

This chain connects TRBV14 to TRBJ2-7, with D unresolved. The CDR3 extends over 13 amino acids. Germline V lookup: CDR1 SGHDN, CDR2 FVKESK. V gave up 7 bases and J gave up 0 bases, with 10 bases separating them. The CDR3 here is CASTYGSSYEQYF. CDR3 coding DNA: TGTGCCAGCACGTACGGTAGCTCCTACGAGCAGTACTTC.

The V and J genes are TRBV10-1 and TRBJ1-1, with D unclear. Per the germline V gene, CDR1 is WNHNN and CDR2 is SYGVQD (reference sequence). V was cut by 4 bases and J by 2 bases, with 8 bases left in between. The CDR3 runs 13 residues. This CDR3 reads CASSAVNNTEAFF. The CDR3 nucleotides are TGCGCCAGCAGTGCAGTCAACAACACTGAAGCTTTCTTT.

The gene calls are TRBV10-3 and TRBJ2-3; no clear D. Germline V gene data show CDR1 as ENHRY and CDR2 as SYGVKD. The V end lost 3 bases, the J end lost 0 bases, and 10 bases lay between the germline ends. The CDR3 sequence is 15 residues long. CDR3 DNA: TGTGCCATCAGTGACGTCAGCCCTAGCACAGATACGCAGTATTTT. Protein sequence: CAISDVSPSTDTQYF.

This clonotype was counted a few times. This chain links TRBV25-1 with TRBJ1-3; tentative D call: TRBD1 (6 bases). Trimming removed 4 bases from V and 0 bases from J, with 16 bases in between. This CDR3 has 17 amino acids. Germline V CDR1 and CDR2: MGHDK, SYGVNS. CDR3 coding DNA: TGTGCCAGCAGTGGCCCCCCCGGGACACTCTCTGGAAACACCATATATTTT. Amino acids: CASSGPPGTLSGNTIYF.